These 5 T cell receptor beta chains share one sample of origin, sequenced in a study of post-analysis software for immune sequencing data. These receptors have no identified antigens. Study findings and constraints: Compared with controls, patients had more of roughly five TRBV segments, including TRBV5-6, TRBV5-1 and TRBV20-1.

cDNA libraries for TCR beta contained unique molecular identifiers. TCRdb reanalysed the PCR reads using MiXCR and keeps one entry per CDR3 protein. The table includes roughly 600,000 distinct CDR3 sequences, about 40% detected once. Source material: blood. The receptors here all came from a girl aged 10 to 17 with multiple sclerosis.

The chain carries TRBV10-3 and TRBJ2-7, with TRBD1 matching over 11 bases. The CDR3 is made up of 14 amino acids. Germline V CDR1 and CDR2: ENHRY, SYGVKD. The junction had 5 bases not matched to a gene; V was cut back by 6 bases and J by 4 bases. CDR3 protein: CAISRDRGSYEQYF. The CDR3 region has the DNA TGTGCCATCAGCAGGGACAGGGGGTCGTACGAGCAGTACTTC.

This clonotype was picked up one time. This chain links TRBV28 with TRBJ2-7; 10 bases map to TRBD2. The V gene's germline CDR1 is MDHEN and CDR2 SYDVKM. The CDR3 consists of 17 residues. J gave up 2 bases and V 5 bases, and 12 bases lay outside the gene matches. This CDR3 reads CASSLRRLAGAAYEQYF. The CDR3 DNA reads as TGTGCCAGCAGTCTGCGAAGGCTAGCGGGAGCCGCCTACGAGCAGTACTTC.

The V gene is TRBV10-3, the J gene TRBJ2-3; 9 nucleotides align to TRBD2. The V gene's germline CDR1 is ENHRY and CDR2 SYGVKD. J lost 0 bases, V lost 0 bases, and 7 bases had no gene match. The CDR3 runs 18 residues. This CDR3 reads CAISESSVAGESTDTQYF. The CDR3 nucleotides read TGTGCCATCAGTGAGTCGTCGGTAGCGGGGGAAAGCACAGATACGCAGTATTTT.

The chain couples TRBV27 to TRBJ2-5, with D possibly being TRBD1 (6 bases). Trimming stripped 5 bases from V and 11 bases from J, with 15 bases between. CDR1 is MNHEY, CDR2 SMNVEV, per germline (reference sequence). CDR3 length: 12 residues. CDR3 amino acids: CASSEVTGEQYF. In nucleotides, the CDR3 is TGTGCCAGCAGTGAAGTGACAGGTGAGCAGTACTTC.

This clonotype has just a few counts. The chain uses TRBV12-3 or TRBV12-4 and TRBJ2-7, with D perhaps being TRBD1 or TRBD2 (6 bases each). This CDR3 is built from 14 residues. With 5 bases removed from V and 3 bases from J, the gap between germline ends came to 14 bases. The DNA of the CDR3 is TGTGCCAGCAGTGCCTCCGGGGGCAACTACGAGCAGTACTTC. Translating gives CASSASGGNYEQYF.